These 23 T cell receptor beta chains came from one sample sequenced in a study of T cells in Graves' hyperthyroidism and ophthalmopathy. Using RNA transcripts as the source, TCR beta CDR3 regions were amplified. Initially, a first-round RT-PCR of the TCR CDR3 employed the HTBI primer set. From the multiplex PCR reads, TCRdb called clonotypes with MiXCR, one entry per CDR3 protein. Of 450,000 to 500,000 distinct CDR3 sequences listed, 20% to 25% are singletons. Sequenced material: blood. Receptors originate from a woman aged 65 to 85 with Graves' ophthalmopathy.

This clonotype appeared a few times. The chain carries TRBV12-3 or TRBV12-4 and TRBJ1-1, with TRBD1 as a possible D gene (5 bases). This CDR3 contains 12 residues. The V end was cut by 5 bases, the J end by 7 bases, with 11 bases between. CDR3 protein: CASSPVGGEAFF. CDR3 DNA: TGTGCCAGCAGTCCCGTGGGGGGTGAAGCTTTCTTT.

About this clonotype: A much larger clone differs from this one at a single base, so this may be a read error. The chain links TRBV28 to TRBJ2-7, with D possibly being TRBD1 (6 bases). This CDR3 has 15 amino acids. Trimming left V 3 bases short and J 3 bases short, with 15 bases between. Germline V CDR1 and CDR2: MDHEN, SYDVKM. This chain's CDR3 is CASSFRGEIFYEQYF. In nucleotides, the CDR3 is TGTGCCAGCAGTTTCAGGGGAGAGATCTTCTACGAGCAGTACTTC.

The chain joins TRBV6-2 or TRBV6-3 to TRBJ1-5; D is undetermined. The CDR3 consists of 14 residues. Germline loops: CDR1 MNHEY, CDR2 SVGEGT. The V end lost 6 bases, the J end lost 4 bases, and 13 bases lay between the germline ends. The CDR3 region is CASSDSMGNQPQHF. CDR3 coding DNA: TGTGCCAGCAGCGATTCAATGGGTAATCAGCCCCAGCATTTT.

This clonotype was found a few times. The rearrangement joins TRBV3-1 to TRBJ2-7, with 11 positions matching TRBD2. V trimming: 6 bases; J trimming: 2 bases; junction bases outside the gene matches: 15. Germline V lookup: CDR1 LGHDT, CDR2 YNNKEL (reference sequence). This CDR3 has 18 amino acids. CDR3 sequence reads: CASSTGTPGTSGAYEQYF. CDR3 bases: TGTGCCAGCAGTACCGGGACACCGGGGACTAGCGGAGCCTACGAGCAGTACTTC.

This chain connects TRBV19 to TRBJ2-2, with 11 bases matching TRBD2. V lost 2 bases, J lost 3 bases, and 5 bases stayed unmatched. Germline lookup yields CDR1 LNHDA and CDR2 SQIVND (reference sequence). CDR3 length: 17 residues. The CDR3 nucleotides read TGTGCCAGTAGTATAACTAGCGGGAGTGCTGACACCGGGGAGCTGTTTTTT. Amino acids: CASSITSGSADTGELFF.

V usage is TRBV10-3 and J usage is TRBJ2-5; the D gene is possibly TRBD2 (6 bases). With 7 bases removed from V and 3 bases from J, the gap between germline ends came to 15 bases. This CDR3 spans 14 amino acids. The V gene's germline CDR1 is ENHRY and CDR2 SYGVKD. CDR3 bases: TGTGCCATCAACTCCCGACTAGGAGAAGAGACCCAGTACTTC. Encoded protein: CAINSRLGEETQYF.

This chain links TRBV7-2 with TRBJ2-5; TRBD1 matches at 9 bases. Trimming at V came to 1 base and at J to 4 bases, leaving 10 bases not matched to a gene. The CDR3 runs to 17 residues. Germline V gives CDR1 SGHTA, CDR2 FQGNSA. CDR3 nucleotides: TGTGCCAGCAGCTTAGAAGGACAGGGGAGTTTTGGAGAGACCCAGTACTTC. Translation: CASSLEGQGSFGETQYF.

The sample holds a few counts of this clonotype. The chain carries TRBV3-1 and TRBJ2-1; TRBD1 aligns across 7 bases. Germline CDR1 reads LGHDT; CDR2 reads YNNKEL (reference sequence). Trimming took 4 bases from V and 7 from J; bases not matched to a gene: 7. CDR3 length: 14 residues. For the CDR3, the DNA is TGTGCCAGCAGCCCCCGACAGGGTTGGAATGAGCAGTTCTTC. It codes for CASSPRQGWNEQFF.

This clonotype was seen only a few times. The V gene is TRBV7-6, the J gene TRBJ1-2, with D possibly being TRBD1 (5 bases). Germline CDR1 reads SGHVS; CDR2 reads FNYEAQ. The CDR3 has 13 amino acids. Trimming stripped 5 bases from V and 7 bases from J, with 14 bases between. This CDR3 is CASSPSWGVGYTF. The CDR3 DNA sequence: TGTGCCAGCAGCCCAAGCTGGGGGGTTGGCTACACCTTC.

This chain connects TRBV16 to TRBJ1-2; D unresolved. The CDR3 is 12 residues long. V was trimmed by 1 base and J by 2 bases, leaving 2 bases between them. Germline V CDR1 and CDR2: KGHSY, FQNENV. CDR3 sequence: CASSQLNYGYTF. For the CDR3, the DNA is TGTGCCAGCAGCCAATTGAACTATGGCTACACCTTC.

V usage is TRBV4-1 and J usage is TRBJ1-1; the D gene is possibly TRBD1 (5 bases). Germline CDR1 and CDR2: MGHRA and YSYEKL. Trimming shortened V by 2 bases and J by 1 base, and 14 bases separated the two germline ends. This CDR3 has 16 amino acids. DNA for the CDR3: TGCGCCAGCAGCCAACCAACCCAGGGAAAGAACACTGAAGCTTTCTTT. Protein: CASSQPTQGKNTEAFF.

The chain uses TRBV11-2 and TRBJ2-2, with 9 nucleotides matching TRBD1. The V gene's germline CDR1 is SGHAT and CDR2 FQNNGV. The CDR3 is 14 residues long. Trimming cost V 5 bases and J 4 bases; bases outside gene matches: 2. CDR3 nucleotide sequence: TGTGCCAGCAGCGGGACAGGGCCCACCGGGGAGCTGTTTTTT. Translation: CASSGTGPTGELFF.

This clonotype was picked up a small number of times. This chain joins TRBV28 and TRBJ2-5; 8 positions match TRBD2. Germline trimming cut 5 bases from V and 5 bases from J; bases unmatched to any gene: 16. The CDR3 covers 17 residues. Germline CDR1 reads MDHEN; CDR2 reads SYDVKM. The CDR3 protein is CASSPLETGGPSETQYF. DNA of the CDR3: TGTGCCAGCAGTCCTTTGGAAACGGGAGGGCCCTCGGAGACCCAGTACTTC.

The chain is built from TRBV3-1 and TRBJ2-7; 7 nucleotides agree with TRBD2. In germline, CDR1 is LGHDT, CDR2 YNNKEL (reference sequence). V was pared by 1 base and J by 3 bases, with 15 bases of the junction left unmatched. This CDR3 comprises 18 residues. In DNA form, the CDR3 reads TGTGCCAGCAGCCAAGCCCCTCGACAACTAGCGATCAGCTACGAGCAGTACTTC. Translated: CASSQAPRQLAISYEQYF.

The table lists this clonotype with a few counts. The J gene is TRBJ2-1, the V gene TRBV5-1; D tentatively reads TRBD1 or TRBD2 (5 bases each). V lost 0 bases, J lost 4 bases, and 8 bases lay in between. The germline CDR1 and CDR2 sequences are SGHRS and YFSETQ. This CDR3 comprises 14 residues. CDR3 coding DNA: TGCGCCAGCAGCTTGGGGGACGGTTACAATGAGCAGTTCTTC. Translating gives CASSLGDGYNEQFF.

The table lists this clonotype with a few counts. V gene TRBV4-1 combines with J gene TRBJ2-4; D is ambiguous. This CDR3 has 14 residues. The V end was cut by 0 bases, the J end by 9 bases, with 12 bases between. Per the germline V gene, CDR1 is MGHRA and CDR2 is YSYEKL. CDR3 region: CASSQDWVESIQYF. The DNA of the CDR3 is TGCGCCAGCAGCCAAGATTGGGTAGAAAGCATTCAGTACTTC.

This clonotype was seen many times. The rearrangement uses TRBV2 and TRBJ1-2; D remains unclear. V gave up 6 bases and J gave up 4 bases, with 18 bases separating them. Germline assignment: CDR1 SNHLY and CDR2 FYNNEI. The CDR3 is 15 amino acids. The CDR3 loop reads CASRAIGLSSYGYTF. The CDR3 nucleotides read TGTGCCAGCAGGGCTATTGGGTTGTCCTCCTATGGCTACACCTTC.

This clonotype was detected ten times or more. This sequence joins TRBV5-1 and TRBJ1-1; D is unresolved. The V and J ends lost 4 bases and 3 bases respectively, with 13 bases between them. This CDR3 region has 14 residues. In germline, CDR1 is SGHRS, CDR2 YFSETQ. The CDR3 is CASSEGSLDTEAFF. The DNA of the CDR3 is TGCGCCAGCAGCGAAGGGTCCTTGGACACTGAAGCTTTCTTT.

This clonotype was detected a few times. This chain joins TRBV9 and TRBJ2-1; TRBD2 matches 8 bases. Germline CDR1 and CDR2: SGDLS and YYNGEE. This CDR3 has 14 amino acids. Trimming at V came to 2 bases and at J to 7 bases, leaving 5 bases not matched to a gene. The CDR3 loop is CASSVRGAPNEQFF. In nucleotides, the CDR3 is TGTGCCAGCAGCGTGCGGGGGGCCCCTAATGAGCAGTTCTTC.

This clonotype was seen at least ten times. The gene calls are TRBV29-1 and TRBJ1-1; D might be TRBD1 (5 bases). The germline CDR1 and CDR2 sequences are SQVTM and ANQGSEA. This CDR3 spans 13 amino acids. Trimming shortened V by 4 bases and J by 4 bases, and 13 bases separated the two germline ends. The DNA for the CDR3 is TGCAGCGTTGGTAGGGGCACGATCACTGAAGCTTTCTTT. Translated: CSVGRGTITEAFF.

This clonotype was observed a few times. The chain joins TRBV5-1 to TRBJ1-1; D is perhaps TRBD1 (5 bases). V lost 0 bases and J lost 6, with 12 bases in between. The CDR3 consists of 14 residues. Per germline, CDR1 SGHRS and CDR2 YFSETQ. In DNA form, the CDR3 reads TGCGCCAGCAGCTTGGTTGTGGGGGTCGCTGAAGCTTTCTTT. Its translation is CASSLVVGVAEAFF.

The chain combines TRBV10-3 with TRBJ2-7; TRBD2 aligns across 12 bases. From germline, CDR1 is ENHRY and CDR2 SYGVKD. Germline trimming cut 3 bases from V and 0 bases from J; bases unmatched to any gene: 6. This CDR3 comprises 17 residues. CDR3 sequence (DNA): TGTGCCATCAGTGATCCCGGACTAGCGGGAAGCTCCTACGAGCAGTACTTC. This encodes CAISDPGLAGSSYEQYF.

This clonotype has only a few counts. The chain employs TRBV20-1 and TRBJ2-1, with 9 bases lining up with TRBD2. The CDR3 has 14 residues. CDR1 and CDR2 from the germline V gene are DFQATT and SNEGSKA (reference sequence). The V segment lost 3 bases and the J segment 9 bases; nucleotides outside the gene matches: 9. CDR3 amino acids: CSASDPSGTGEQFF. The CDR3 DNA reads as TGCAGTGCTAGTGACCCTAGCGGGACTGGTGAGCAGTTCTTC.